Listed below are T cell receptor beta chains from one sample, sequenced in a study of technical replicates of blood from several donors. Only in-frame clones appear in the TCRdb table, and some are missing; sequencing was by immunoSEQ multiplex PCR. The top ten hold approximately 0.45% of the sample, which has under 85,000 clones, approximately 93% seen once. Sequences were obtained from T cells isolated from PBMCs. Every receptor here comes from a human donor in good health. CDR3s include the opening cysteine and the closing phenylalanine or tryptophan. Each record gives: V gene, J gene, D gene, clone size, CDR3 DNA, CDR3 protein. A D gene is named only where the DNA matches it firmly. A clone size is listed for some rows: how often the clone was seen (once, few, many), or a class if it is expanded.

v_call: TRBV4-3
j_call: TRBJ1-5
d_call: TRBD1
clone_size: -
cdr3_nt: TGCGCCAGCAGCCAAGTACAGGGGGGACAGCCCCAGCATTTT
cdr3_aa: CASSQVQGGQPQHF

v_call: TRBV28
j_call: TRBJ1-3
d_call: TRBD1
clone_size: -
cdr3_nt: TGTGCCAGTCGGACAGGGGAAGTTGCCACCATATATTTT
cdr3_aa: CASRTGEVATIYF

v_call: TRBV18
j_call: TRBJ2-7
d_call: -
clone_size: -
cdr3_nt: TGTGCCAGCTCACCTGGGCAGGGCGAACCCTACGAGCAGTACTTC
cdr3_aa: CASSPGQGEPYEQYF

v_call: TRBV15
j_call: TRBJ1-1
d_call: -
clone_size: -
cdr3_nt: TGTGCCACCAGCAGAATAACCCCCCCGGGGATGGACACTGAAGCTTTCTTT
cdr3_aa: CATSRITPPGMDTEAFF

v_call: TRBV5-1
j_call: TRBJ2-1
d_call: TRBD2
clone_size: -
cdr3_nt: TGCGCCAGCAGCAATTGGGGCGAGACTAGCGGCTTCAATGAGCAGTTCTTC
cdr3_aa: CASSNWGETSGFNEQFF

v_call: TRBV27
j_call: TRBJ2-1
d_call: -
clone_size: -
cdr3_nt: TGTGCCAGCAGTTTGAACAGGGTTCTGGAGCAGTTCTTC
cdr3_aa: CASSLNRVLEQFF

v_call: TRBV9
j_call: TRBJ2-2
d_call: -
clone_size: -
cdr3_nt: TGTGCCAGCAGCGTAATGAGGGACACCGGGGAGCTGTTTTTT
cdr3_aa: CASSVMRDTGELFF

v_call: TRBV6-5
j_call: TRBJ1-3
d_call: TRBD1
clone_size: -
cdr3_nt: TGTGCCAGCAGTTACTCGAGTGAGGGACAGGGAAACACCATATATTTT
cdr3_aa: CASSYSSEGQGNTIYF

v_call: TRBV30
j_call: TRBJ2-2
d_call: -
clone_size: once
cdr3_nt: TGTGCCTGGAGTTTAACAGGGTACACCGGGGAGCTGTTTTTT
cdr3_aa: CAWSLTGYTGELFF

v_call: TRBV19
j_call: TRBJ2-7
d_call: -
clone_size: -
cdr3_nt: TGTGCCAGTAGTACACGTTTTGATGGGCTGATCGTTCCCTACGAGCAGTACTTC
cdr3_aa: CASSTRFDGLIVPYEQYF

v_call: TRBV27
j_call: TRBJ1-4
d_call: TRBD1
clone_size: -
cdr3_nt: TGTGCCAGCAGTTTTTGGGGACAGGGGTACGAAAAACTGTTTTTT
cdr3_aa: CASSFWGQGYEKLFF